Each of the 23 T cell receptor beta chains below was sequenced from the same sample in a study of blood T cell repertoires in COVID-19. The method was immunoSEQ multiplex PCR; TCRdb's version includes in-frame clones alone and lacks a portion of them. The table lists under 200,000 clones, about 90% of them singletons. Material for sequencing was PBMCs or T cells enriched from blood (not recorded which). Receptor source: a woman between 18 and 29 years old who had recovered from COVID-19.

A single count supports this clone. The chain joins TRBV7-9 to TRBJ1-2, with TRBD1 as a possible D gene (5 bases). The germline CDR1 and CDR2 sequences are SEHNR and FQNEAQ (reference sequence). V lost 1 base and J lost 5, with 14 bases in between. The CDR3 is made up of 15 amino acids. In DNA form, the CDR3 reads TGTGCCAGCAGCTTAGAAGCGGGGGTTGGTTATGGCTACACCTTC. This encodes CASSLEAGVGYGYTF. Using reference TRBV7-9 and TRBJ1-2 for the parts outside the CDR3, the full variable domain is DTGVSQNPRHKITKRGQNVTFRCDPISEHNRLYWYRQTLGQGPEFLTYFQNEAQLEKSRLLSDRFSAERPKGSFSTLEIQRTEQGDSAMYLCASSLEAGVGYGYTFGSGTRLTVV.

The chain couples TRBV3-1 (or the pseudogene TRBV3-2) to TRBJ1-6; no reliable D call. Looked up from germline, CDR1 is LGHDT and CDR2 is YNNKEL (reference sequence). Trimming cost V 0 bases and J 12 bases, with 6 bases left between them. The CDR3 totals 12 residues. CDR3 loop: CASSQDRVPLHF. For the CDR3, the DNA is TGTGCCAGCAGCCAAGATCGTGTACCCCTCCACTTT.

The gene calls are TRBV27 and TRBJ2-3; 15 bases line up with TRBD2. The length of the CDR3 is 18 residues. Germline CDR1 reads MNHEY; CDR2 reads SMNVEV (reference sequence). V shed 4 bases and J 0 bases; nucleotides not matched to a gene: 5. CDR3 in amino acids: CASSSRTSGGGSTDTQYF. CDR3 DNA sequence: TGTGCCAGCAGTTCTAGGACTAGCGGGGGGGGTAGCACAGATACGCAGTATTTT.

The CDR3 nucleotides read TGTGCCAGCAGCTCAAGGACAGGGAACTTTAACTATGGCTACACCTTC. Amino acid sequence: CASSSRTGNFNYGYTF. The chain carries TRBV5-4 and TRBJ1-2; 8 nucleotides match TRBD1. The CDR3 is made up of 16 amino acids. CDR1 and CDR2 from the germline V gene are SGHNT and YYREEE (reference sequence). J gave up 1 base and V 3 bases, and 8 bases lay outside the gene matches.

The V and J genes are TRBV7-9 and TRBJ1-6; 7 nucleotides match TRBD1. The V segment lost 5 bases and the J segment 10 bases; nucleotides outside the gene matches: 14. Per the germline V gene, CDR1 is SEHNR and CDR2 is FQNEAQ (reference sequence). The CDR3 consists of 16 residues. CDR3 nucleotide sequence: TGTGCCAGCAGCCGGAGTAGGGGGCAGGGCAAATCACCCCTCCACTTT. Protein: CASSRSRGQGKSPLHF.

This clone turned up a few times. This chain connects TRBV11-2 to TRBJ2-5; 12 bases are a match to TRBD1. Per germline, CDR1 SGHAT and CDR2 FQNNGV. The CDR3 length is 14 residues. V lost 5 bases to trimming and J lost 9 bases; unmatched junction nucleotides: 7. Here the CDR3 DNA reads TGTGCCAGCAGCCCCGGGACAGGGGGCGCTTCCCAGTACTTC. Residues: CASSPGTGGASQYF.

The CDR3 protein is CASSSGQGAVYGYTF. In DNA form, the CDR3 reads TGCGCCAGCAGCTCCGGACAGGGGGCAGTCTATGGCTACACCTTC. The chain uses TRBV5-1 and TRBJ1-2; 11 bases are a match to TRBD1. CDR3 length equals 15 residues. J lost 4 bases, V lost 3 bases, and 5 bases had no gene match. The V gene's germline CDR1 is SGHRS and CDR2 YFSETQ.

The CDR3 sequence is CASSLQGPYGYTF. Here the CDR3 DNA reads TGTGCCAGCAGTTTGCAGGGTCCCTATGGCTACACCTTC. V and J are TRBV12-3 or TRBV12-4 and TRBJ1-2, with D possibly TRBD1 on 5 matching bases. The CDR3 is made up of 13 amino acids. V was trimmed by 3 bases and J by 4 bases, leaving 9 bases between them.

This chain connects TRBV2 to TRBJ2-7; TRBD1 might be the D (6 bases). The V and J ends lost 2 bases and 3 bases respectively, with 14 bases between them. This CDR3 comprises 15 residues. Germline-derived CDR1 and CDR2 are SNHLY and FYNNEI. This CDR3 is CASSETGTLRYEQYF. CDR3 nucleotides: TGTGCCAGCAGTGAAACGGGGACACTACGCTACGAGCAGTACTTC.

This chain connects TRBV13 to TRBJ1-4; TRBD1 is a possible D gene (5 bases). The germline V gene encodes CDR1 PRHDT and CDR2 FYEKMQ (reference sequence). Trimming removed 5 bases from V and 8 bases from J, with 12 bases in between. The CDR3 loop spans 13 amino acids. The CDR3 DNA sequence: TGTGCCAGCAGCCCCCGTTGGGGCGAAAAACTGTTTTTT. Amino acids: CASSPRWGEKLFF.

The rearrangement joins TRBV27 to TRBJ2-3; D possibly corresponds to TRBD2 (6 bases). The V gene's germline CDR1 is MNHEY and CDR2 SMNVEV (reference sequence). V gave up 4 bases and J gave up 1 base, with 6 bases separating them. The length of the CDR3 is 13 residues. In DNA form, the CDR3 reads TGTGCCAGCAGTTGGGAGGGCACAGATACGCAGTATTTT. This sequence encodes CASSWEGTDTQYF.

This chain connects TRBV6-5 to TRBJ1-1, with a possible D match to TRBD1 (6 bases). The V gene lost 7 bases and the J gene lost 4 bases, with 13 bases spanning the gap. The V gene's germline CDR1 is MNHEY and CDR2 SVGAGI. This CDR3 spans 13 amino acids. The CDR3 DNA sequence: TGTGCCAGCACCCGAGGGGGTCTCACTGAAGCTTTCTTT. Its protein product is CASTRGGLTEAFF.

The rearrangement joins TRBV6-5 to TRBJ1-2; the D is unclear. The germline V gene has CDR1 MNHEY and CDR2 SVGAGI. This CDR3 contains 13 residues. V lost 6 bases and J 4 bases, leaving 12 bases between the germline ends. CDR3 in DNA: TGTGCCAGCAGAGTTTCGCGGGCCTATGGCTACACCTTC. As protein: CASRVSRAYGYTF.

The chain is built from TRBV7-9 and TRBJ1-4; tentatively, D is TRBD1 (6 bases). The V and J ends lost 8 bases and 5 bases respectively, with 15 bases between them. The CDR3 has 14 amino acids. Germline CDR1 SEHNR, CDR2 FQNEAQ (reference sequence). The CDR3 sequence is CASGSGQPNEKLFF. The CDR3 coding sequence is TGTGCCAGCGGGTCAGGACAGCCCAATGAAAAACTGTTTTTT.

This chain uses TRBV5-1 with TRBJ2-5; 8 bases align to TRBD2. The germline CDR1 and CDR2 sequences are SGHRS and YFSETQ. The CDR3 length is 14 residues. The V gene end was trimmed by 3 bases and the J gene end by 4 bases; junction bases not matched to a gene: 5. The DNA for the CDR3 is TGCGCCAGCAGCTCTAGACTAGCGAGAGAGACCCAGTACTTC. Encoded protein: CASSSRLARETQYF.

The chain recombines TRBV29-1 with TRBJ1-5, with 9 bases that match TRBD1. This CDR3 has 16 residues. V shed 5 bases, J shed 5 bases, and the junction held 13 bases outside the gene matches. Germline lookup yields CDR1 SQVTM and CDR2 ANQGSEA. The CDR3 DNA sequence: TGCAGCGTTACCACTACCTGGGACAGGGCCGATCAGCCCCAGCATTTT. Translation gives CSVTTTWDRADQPQHF.

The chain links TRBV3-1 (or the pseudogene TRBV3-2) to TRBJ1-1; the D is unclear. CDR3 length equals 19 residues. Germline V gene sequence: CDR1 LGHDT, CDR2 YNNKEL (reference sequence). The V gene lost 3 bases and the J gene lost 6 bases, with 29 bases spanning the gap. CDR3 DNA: TGTGCCAGCAGCCATGCCCCGGGATCCATTCTCCATTCATTCTCTGAAGCTTTCTTT. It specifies CASSHAPGSILHSFSEAFF.

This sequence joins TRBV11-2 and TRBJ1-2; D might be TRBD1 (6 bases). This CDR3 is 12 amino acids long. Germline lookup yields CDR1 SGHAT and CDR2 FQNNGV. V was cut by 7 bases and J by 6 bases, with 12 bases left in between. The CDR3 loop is CASTRGTNGYTF. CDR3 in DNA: TGTGCCAGCACAAGAGGGACAAATGGCTACACCTTC.

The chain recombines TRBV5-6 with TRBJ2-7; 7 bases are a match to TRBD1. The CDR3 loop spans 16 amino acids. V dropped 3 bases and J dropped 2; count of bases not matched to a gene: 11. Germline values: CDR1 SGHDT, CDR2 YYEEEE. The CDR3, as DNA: TGTGCCAGCAGCTCTTTACTCCAGGGGGACCCCTACGAGCAGTACTTC. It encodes CASSSLLQGDPYEQYF.

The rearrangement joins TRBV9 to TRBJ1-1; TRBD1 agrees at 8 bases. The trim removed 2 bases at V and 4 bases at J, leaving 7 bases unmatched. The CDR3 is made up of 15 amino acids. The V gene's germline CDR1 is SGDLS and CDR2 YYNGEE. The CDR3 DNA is TGTGCCAGCAGCGTTACAGGGGGTTGGGGCACTGAAGCTTTCTTT. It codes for CASSVTGGWGTEAFF.

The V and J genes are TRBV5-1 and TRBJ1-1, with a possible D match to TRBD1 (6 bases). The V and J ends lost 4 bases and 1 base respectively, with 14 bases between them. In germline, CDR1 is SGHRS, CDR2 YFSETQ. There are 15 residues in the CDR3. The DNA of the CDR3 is TGCGCCAGCAGCCCTACACGGACAGAGAACACTGAAGCTTTCTTT. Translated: CASSPTRTENTEAFF.

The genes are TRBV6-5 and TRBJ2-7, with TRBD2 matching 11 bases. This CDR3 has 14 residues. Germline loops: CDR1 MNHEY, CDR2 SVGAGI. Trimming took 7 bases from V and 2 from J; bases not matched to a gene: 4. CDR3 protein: CASMVAGGPYEQYF. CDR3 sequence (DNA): TGTGCCAGCATGGTAGCGGGGGGGCCCTACGAGCAGTACTTC.

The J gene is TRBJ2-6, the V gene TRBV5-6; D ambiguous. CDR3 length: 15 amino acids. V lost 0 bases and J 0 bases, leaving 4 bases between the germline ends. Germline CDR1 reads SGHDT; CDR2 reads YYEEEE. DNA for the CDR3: TGTGCCAGCAGCTTGGTCAGCTCTGGGGCCAACGTCCTGACTTTC. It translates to CASSLVSSGANVLTF.